A selection of T cell receptor beta chains follows, all from one sample in a study of cytomegalovirus exposure and HLA in healthy donors. The data were produced by immunoSEQ multiplex PCR, yet TCRdb's version contains in-frame clones alone and is incomplete. This sample has about 220,000 clones, with approximately 80% found just once. The material sequenced was PBMCs. These receptors all stem from a woman aged 25 to 45 in good health and CMV-seropositive. Both conserved end residues are part of each CDR3. The order of the fields is CDR3 length, D gene, J gene, clone size, V gene, CDR3 protein, CDR3 DNA. A D gene is named only where the DNA matches it firmly. Expanded clones get a size class; other rows say once, few or many, or leave the size out.

14	NA	TRBJ1-2	NA	TRBV11-3	CASNPGGGNYGYTF	TGTGCCAGCAACCCGGGTGGAGGGAACTATGGCTACACCTTC
14	NA	TRBJ1-2	NA	TRBV30	CAWSSRGRFFGYTF	TGTGCCTGGAGTTCGCGGGGGAGGTTCTTTGGCTACACCTTC
15	NA	TRBJ1-4	NA	TRBV5-1	CASSLGQPGYEKLFF	TGCGCCAGCAGCTTGGGACAGCCCGGGTATGAAAAACTGTTTTTT
14	NA	TRBJ1-3	NA	TRBV7-9	CASIPGRAGNTIYF	TGTGCCAGCATCCCAGGGAGGGCTGGAAACACCATATATTTT
18	TRBD1	TRBJ1-5	NA	TRBV6-1	CASSDSRQGRYSNQPQHF	TGTGCCAGCAGTGATAGTAGACAGGGGAGATATAGCAATCAGCCCCAGCATTTT
16	NA	TRBJ1-2	once	TRBV7-6	CASSPGPARGFSGYTF	TGTGCCAGCAGCCCGGGTCCGGCCAGGGGCTTCTCTGGCTACACCTTC
12	NA	TRBJ1-2	NA	TRBV30	CAWSLTYYGYTF	TGTGCCTGGAGTCTAACTTATTATGGCTACACCTTC
14	NA	TRBJ2-7	NA	TRBV27	CASSLAGSPYEQYF	TGTGCCAGCAGTTTGGCAGGGAGCCCCTACGAGCAGTACTTC
11	TRBD1	TRBJ1-2	NA	TRBV30	CAWSRDRSYTF	TGTGCCTGGAGTCGGGACAGGAGCTACACCTTC
16	TRBD2	TRBJ2-2	NA	TRBV30	CAWIYSGSGDTGELFF	TGTGCCTGGATTTACAGCGGGAGTGGTGACACCGGGGAGCTGTTTTTT
14	NA	TRBJ1-1	NA	TRBV29-1	CSGRLGLDGTEAFF	TGCAGCGGACGCTTGGGTTTAGATGGGACTGAAGCTTTCTTT
17	NA	TRBJ1-3	many	TRBV19	CASRATPGRRSGNTIYF	TGTGCCAGTAGAGCCACCCCGGGACGCCGCTCTGGAAACACCATATATTTT
15	NA	TRBJ1-4	NA	TRBV6-5	CASSYLPQRSEKLFF	TGTGCCAGCAGTTACCTCCCGCAGCGTAGCGAAAAACTGTTTTTT
14	NA	TRBJ2-1	NA	TRBV9	CASSVEGHRNEQFF	TGTGCCAGCAGCGTAGAAGGGCATAGGAATGAGCAGTTCTTC
12	NA	TRBJ1-1	NA	TRBV18	CASSSMNTEAFF	TGTGCCAGCTCCAGCATGAACACTGAAGCTTTCTTT
14	NA	TRBJ1-3	NA	TRBV7-6	CASSLAHPGNTIYF	TGTGCCAGCAGCTTAGCGCATCCCGGAAACACCATATATTTT
12	NA	TRBJ1-5	NA	TRBV16	CASSPGNQPQHF	TGTGCCAGCAGCCCGGGCAATCAGCCCCAGCATTTT
15	TRBD2	TRBJ2-1	NA	TRBV28	CASSIPEVAGGEQFF	TGTGCCAGCAGTATTCCCGAGGTAGCGGGGGGTGAGCAGTTCTTC
12	NA	TRBJ2-5	NA	TRBV11-2	CASSWDQETQYF	TGTGCCAGCAGCTGGGACCAAGAGACCCAGTACTTC
16	NA	TRBJ2-1	NA	TRBV7-6	CASSLISGQGLDEQFF	TGTGCCAGCAGCTTAATCTCGGGACAAGGGCTCGATGAGCAGTTCTTC
14	NA	TRBJ2-1	once	TRBV11-3	CASDRGTEHNEQFF	TGTGCCAGCGACCGCGGGACGGAACACAATGAGCAGTTCTTC
15	NA	TRBJ1-3	NA	TRBV6-5	CASSYFGRAGNTIYF	TGTGCCAGCAGTTATTTTGGGAGAGCCGGAAACACCATATATTTT
15	NA	TRBJ2-3	NA	TRBV18	CASSSRPARTDTQYF	TGTGCCAGCTCCAGCCGTCCGGCGCGAACAGATACGCAGTATTTT
13	NA	TRBJ2-4	NA	TRBV27	CAIHRAAKNIQYF	TGTGCCATCCACAGGGCAGCCAAAAACATTCAGTACTTC
15	NA	TRBJ2-7	NA	TRBV28	CASSSSGTLSYEQYF	TGTGCCAGCAGTTCCTCAGGGACTTTAAGCTACGAGCAGTACTTC
13	NA	TRBJ2-1	NA	TRBV19	CASSRALYNEQFF	TGTGCCAGTAGTAGGGCCCTCTACAATGAGCAGTTCTTC
16	TRBD1	TRBJ2-2	NA	TRBV6-5	CASSYSRGPNTGELFF	TGTGCCAGCAGTTACTCCAGGGGGCCCAACACCGGGGAGCTGTTTTTT
16	NA	TRBJ2-6	NA	TRBV9	CASSVGQLSGANVLTF	TGTGCCAGCAGCGTTGGACAGCTTTCTGGGGCCAACGTCCTGACTTTC
15	NA	TRBJ1-3	few	TRBV7-8	CASSLLVNSGNTIYF	TGTGCCAGCAGCTTACTAGTGAACTCTGGAAACACCATATATTTT
16	TRBD2	TRBJ2-7	NA	TRBV29-1	CSVTGTSFGFGYEQYF	TGCAGCGTTACCGGGACTAGCTTTGGGTTTGGCTACGAGCAGTACTTC
15	TRBD1	TRBJ1-1	NA	TRBV11-2	CASSFRQGGNTEAFF	TGTGCCAGCAGCTTCCGACAGGGCGGGAACACTGAAGCTTTCTTT
13	NA	TRBJ1-1	NA	TRBV14	CASSPGPNTEAFF	TGTGCCAGCAGCCCCGGGCCAAACACTGAAGCTTTCTTT
16	TRBD1	TRBJ1-2	NA	TRBV14	CASSPRQGSRDYGYTF	TGTGCCAGCAGCCCAAGACAGGGGTCGAGGGACTATGGCTACACCTTC
17	NA	TRBJ2-5	NA	TRBV4-1	CASSQDVREYWGETQYF	TGCGCCAGCAGCCAAGATGTCCGGGAGTACTGGGGAGAGACCCAGTACTTC
16	TRBD2	TRBJ2-7	NA	TRBV7-8	CASSLELAGLSYEQYF	TGTGCCAGCAGCTTAGAACTAGCGGGACTCTCCTACGAGCAGTACTTC
16	TRBD2	TRBJ2-7	few	TRBV7-9	CASSDAGTSGTYEQYF	TGTGCCAGCAGCGACGCCGGGACTAGCGGTACCTACGAGCAGTACTTC
13	TRBD1	TRBJ1-2	NA	TRBV7-2	CASSVGTGGGYTF	TGTGCCAGCAGCGTCGGGACAGGGGGAGGCTACACCTTC
14	TRBD1	TRBJ2-1	NA	TRBV7-8	CASSFGTGLREQFF	TGTGCCAGCAGCTTTGGGACAGGGTTACGGGAGCAGTTCTTC
14	NA	TRBJ2-5	NA	TRBV29-1	CSVTEQGPPETQYF	TGCAGCGTAACCGAACAGGGTCCCCCCGAGACCCAGTACTTC
15	NA	TRBJ1-3	NA	TRBV6-6	CASSANRNGGNTIYF	TGTGCCAGCAGCGCAAACAGGAACGGAGGAAACACCATATATTTT
13	TRBD1	TRBJ2-7	NA	TRBV5-1	CASSRDRVYEQYF	TGCGCCAGCAGCCGGGACAGGGTTTACGAGCAGTACTTC
15	TRBD1	TRBJ1-5	NA	TRBV4-1	CASSLLDRGQQPQHF	TGCGCCAGCAGCCTCCTGGACAGGGGGCAACAGCCCCAGCATTTT
14	NA	TRBJ1-2	NA	TRBV27	CASSLSGSNYGYTF	TGTGCCAGCAGTTTATCTGGCAGTAACTATGGCTACACCTTC
15	NA	TRBJ2-1	NA	TRBV5-1	CASSLVSGHYNEQFF	TGCGCCAGCAGCTTGGTTAGCGGCCACTACAATGAGCAGTTCTTC
17	NA	TRBJ2-1	NA	TRBV27	CASSLSPTDISYNEQFF	TGTGCCAGCAGTTTATCGCCAACTGATATCTCCTACAATGAGCAGTTCTTC
12	TRBD2	TRBJ2-1	NA	TRBV5-1	CASSLGFAGVFF	TGCGCCAGCAGCTTGGGATTTGCGGGAGTGTTCTTC
13	TRBD1	TRBJ2-1	NA	TRBV27	CASSPGTGNEQFF	TGTGCCAGCAGCCCCGGGACAGGAAATGAGCAGTTCTTC
17	TRBD2	TRBJ2-7	NA	TRBV10-1	CASSESSGRSPSYEQYF	TGCGCCAGCAGTGAGAGTAGCGGGAGGTCTCCTTCCTACGAGCAGTACTTC
14	NA	TRBJ1-5	NA	TRBV6-4	CASSESGGNQPQHF	TGTGCCAGCAGTGAGTCAGGGGGCAATCAGCCCCAGCATTTT
17	NA	TRBJ2-1	NA	TRBV27	CASSPGTSRSSYNEQFF	TGTGCCAGCAGTCCAGGGACCTCCCGAAGCTCCTACAATGAGCAGTTCTTC
16	TRBD1	TRBJ1-4	once	TRBV27	CASSKQPGTGLEKLFF	TGTGCCAGCAGCAAGCAGCCCGGGACAGGGTTGGAAAAACTGTTTTTT
12	NA	TRBJ1-1	NA	TRBV28	CASSIMNTEAFF	TGTGCCAGCAGTATCATGAACACTGAAGCTTTCTTT
20	NA	TRBJ2-1	NA	TRBV7-6	CASSLSQGVEGRTKYNEQFF	TGTGCCAGCAGCTTATCACAAGGGGTCGAGGGCCGAACGAAATACAATGAGCAGTTCTTC
12	NA	TRBJ1-1	NA	TRBV5-1	CASSSDSTEAFF	TGCGCCAGCAGCTCGGACAGCACTGAAGCTTTCTTT
11	NA	TRBJ2-7	once	TRBV13	CASSFLGEQYF	TGTGCCAGCAGCTTTTTAGGCGAGCAGTACTTC